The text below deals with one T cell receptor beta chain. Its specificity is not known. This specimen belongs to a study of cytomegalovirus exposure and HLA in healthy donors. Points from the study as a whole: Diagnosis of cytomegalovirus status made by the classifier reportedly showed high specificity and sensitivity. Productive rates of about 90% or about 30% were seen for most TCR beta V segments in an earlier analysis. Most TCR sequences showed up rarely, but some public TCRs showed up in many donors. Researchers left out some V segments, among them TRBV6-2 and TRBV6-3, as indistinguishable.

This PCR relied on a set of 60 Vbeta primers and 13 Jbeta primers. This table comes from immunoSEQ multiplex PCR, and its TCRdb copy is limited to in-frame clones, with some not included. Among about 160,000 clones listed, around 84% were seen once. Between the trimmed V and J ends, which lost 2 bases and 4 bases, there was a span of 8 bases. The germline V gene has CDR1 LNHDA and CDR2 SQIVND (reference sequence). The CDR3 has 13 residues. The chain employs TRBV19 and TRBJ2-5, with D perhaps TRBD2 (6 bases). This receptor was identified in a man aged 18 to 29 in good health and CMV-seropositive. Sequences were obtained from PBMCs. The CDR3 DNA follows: TGTGCCAGTAGTATAACGCGGGGAGAGACCCAGTACTTC. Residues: CASSITRGETQYF.